This T cell receptor (beta chain) is from a study of blood T cell repertoires in COVID-19. Trimming took 5 bases from V and 7 from J, leaving 11 bases between them. The CDR3 covers 13 residues. Per the authors' pipeline: Amplification with reference gene primers provided the estimates of nucleated cell counts. The method was immunoSEQ multiplex PCR; TCRdb's version includes in-frame clones alone and lacks a portion of them. V, J and clone size were drawn from that table, and D and trimming were deduced from the DNA. The repertoire consists of about 120,000 clones, with about 85% occurring once and the leading ten covering under 2.5%.

The rearrangement joins TRBV12-3 or TRBV12-4 to TRBJ1-4, with D perhaps matching TRBD1 (5 bases). Sequenced material: peripheral blood. The clonotype was recovered from an older man with acute or convalescent COVID-19. CDR3 in amino acids: CASSLRRGEKLFF. Written as DNA, the CDR3 is TGTGCCAGCAGTCTCAGGAGGGGTGAAAAACTGTTTTTT.